The 25 T cell receptor beta chains below come from one sample, sequenced in a study of cytomegalovirus exposure and HLA in healthy donors. TCRdb keeps only in-frame clones here, not all; method: immunoSEQ multiplex PCR. The sample has 76,000 or so clones, 94% seen once. The material sequenced was PBMCs. The receptors here all came from a young woman in good health and CMV-seronegative.

J is TRBJ2-6 and V is TRBV7-6, with 8 bases that match TRBD1. The CDR3 extends over 18 amino acids. Trimming cost V 4 bases and J 5 bases; bases outside gene matches: 13. Looked up from germline, CDR1 is SGHVS and CDR2 is FNYEAQ. In nucleotides, the CDR3 is TGTGCCAGCAGCTACGGGACAGGCTCTTTTACCTGGGCCAACGTCCTGACTTTC. Its translation: CASSYGTGSFTWANVLTF.

This rearrangement joins TRBV9 to TRBJ2-3; TRBD2 might be the D (6 bases). Trimming removed 6 bases from V and 2 bases from J, with 16 bases in between. This CDR3 has 15 amino acids. CDR1 is SGDLS and CDR2 is YYNGEE in the germline V gene. CDR3 residues: CASNGGPEITDTQYF. The CDR3 region has the DNA TGTGCCAGCAACGGGGGTCCCGAAATCACAGATACGCAGTATTTT. Full variable domain (missing parts from reference TRBV9 and TRBJ2-3): DSGVTQTPKHLITATGQRVTLRCSPRSGDLSVYWYQQSLDQGLQFLIQYYNGEERAKGNILERFSAQQFPDLHSELNLSSLELGDSALYFCASNGGPEITDTQYFGPGTRLTVL.

This chain links TRBV5-2 with TRBJ1-2; TRBD1 reflects the table's D call only, with no check against the DNA. TRBV5-2 is a pseudogene locus. The CDR3 runs to 14 residues. CDR3 protein: CASNDIRKTYGYTF. As DNA, the CDR3 is TGTGCCAGCAATGACATACGAAAGACCTATGGCTACACCTTC.

This chain links TRBV27 with TRBJ2-3; the match to TRBD1 covers 9 bases. Trimming at V came to 5 bases and at J to 6 bases, leaving 6 bases not matched to a gene. The CDR3 has 14 residues. In germline, CDR1 is MNHEY, CDR2 SMNVEV (reference sequence). The CDR3 loop is CASSPGQGWDTQYF. In nucleotides, the CDR3 is TGTGCCAGCAGTCCTGGACAGGGGTGGGATACGCAGTATTTT.

The genes are TRBV30 and TRBJ2-7; 7 bases line up with TRBD2. V dropped 0 bases and J dropped 6; count of bases not matched to a gene: 14. Germline V gene data show CDR1 as GTSNPN and CDR2 as SVGIG (reference sequence). The CDR3 contains 16 residues. The CDR3 DNA reads TGTGCCTGGAGTGTAAAAAACCGGGACTACGAGGGCGAGCAGTACTTC. Translation: CAWSVKNRDYEGEQYF.

This chain connects TRBV28 to TRBJ2-7; TRBD1 is a possible D gene (6 bases). This CDR3 spans 14 amino acids. Germline V gene data show CDR1 as MDHEN and CDR2 as SYDVKM. With 2 bases removed from V and 4 bases from J, the gap between germline ends came to 12 bases. CDR3 amino acids: CASSLLQQGYEQYF. The DNA for the CDR3 is TGTGCCAGCAGTTTACTACAACAGGGTTACGAGCAGTACTTC. Filled out from reference TRBV28 and TRBJ2-7, the complete variable domain reads DVKVTQSSRYLVKRTGEKVFLECVQDMDHENMFWYRQDPGLGLRLIYFSYDVKMKEKGDIPEGYSVSREKKERFSLILESASTNQTSMYLCASSLLQQGYEQYFGPGTRLTVT.

The chain has TRBV27 and TRBJ1-5; D gene uncertain. This CDR3 comprises 16 residues. With 8 bases removed from V and 4 bases from J, the gap between germline ends came to 21 bases. Per the germline V gene, CDR1 is MNHEY and CDR2 is SMNVEV (reference sequence). The CDR3 region has the DNA TGTGCCAGCCCTTGTGAACGGCAGGCAAGAAATCAGCCCCAGCATTTT. Its protein is CASPCERQARNQPQHF.

The V call is TRBV7-3, the J call TRBJ2-3; the match to TRBD2 covers 12 bases. The germline CDR1 and CDR2 sequences are SGHTA and FQGTGA. There are 16 residues in the CDR3. V was clipped by 5 bases and J by 4 bases; unmatched bases: 7. For the CDR3, the DNA is TGTGCCAGCAGCCCGCGACTAGCGGGAGCGGCAGATACGCAGTATTTT. Translated: CASSPRLAGAADTQYF.

The chain recombines TRBV20-1 with TRBJ2-3; no clear D. CDR3 length: 11 residues. Germline loops: CDR1 DFQATT, CDR2 SNEGSKA (reference sequence). V was shortened by 5 bases and J by 4 bases, with 7 bases between the two germline ends. As DNA, the CDR3 is TGCAGTGCTCAAATTTCAGATACGCAGTATTTT. The encoded protein is CSAQISDTQYF.

V and J are TRBV15 and TRBJ1-5; D remains unclear. The CDR3 sequence is 15 residues long. V shed 0 bases and J shed 6 bases, with 12 bases lying between them. Germline V lookup: CDR1 LNHNV, CDR2 YYDKDF (reference sequence). The CDR3 bases are TGTGCCACCAGCAGAGATCGGGGTTACGGTCAGCCCCAGCATTTT. This sequence encodes CATSRDRGYGQPQHF.

The chain is built from TRBV29-1 and TRBJ2-5; D may be TRBD2 (5 bases). Germline V CDR1 and CDR2: SQVTM, ANQGSEA. This CDR3 is 12 amino acids long. Trimming left V 6 bases short and J 1 base short, with 9 bases between. The CDR3 DNA reads as TGCAGCGTCGGGGTTACCCAAGAGACCCAGTACTTC. Residues: CSVGVTQETQYF.

This chain joins TRBV19 and TRBJ2-6, with 7 bases aligning to TRBD1. The germline V gene encodes CDR1 LNHDA and CDR2 SQIVND (reference sequence). The CDR3 is made up of 15 amino acids. J gave up 2 bases and V 6 bases, and 4 bases lay outside the gene matches. The CDR3 is CASRLDRAGANVLTF. The DNA of the CDR3 is TGTGCCAGTAGGCTCGACAGGGCTGGGGCCAACGTCCTGACTTTC.

This chain links TRBV19 with TRBJ2-7; 9 bases line up with TRBD1. Germline CDR1 and CDR2: LNHDA and SQIVND (reference sequence). The CDR3 extends over 14 amino acids. V was clipped by 5 bases and J by 5 bases; unmatched bases: 7. Written as DNA, the CDR3 is TGTGCCAGTAGTCCCCGGACAGGGGTGGACGAGCAGTACTTC. Translating gives CASSPRTGVDEQYF. The whole variable domain, filled in from reference TRBV19 and TRBJ2-7, reads DGGITQSPKYLFRKEGQNVTLSCEQNLNHDAMYWYRQDPGQGLRLIYYSQIVNDFQKGDIAEGYSVSREKKESFPLTVTSAQKNPTAFYLCASSPRTGVDEQYFGPGTRLTVT.

This clone appeared a few times. J is TRBJ2-4 and V is TRBV25-1; the D gene is possibly TRBD2 (6 bases). V shed 1 base and J shed 15 bases, with 13 bases lying between them. Germline values: CDR1 MGHDK, CDR2 SYGVNS. The length of the CDR3 is 12 residues. CDR3 nucleotide sequence: TGTGCCAGCAGTGAATGGGGACTCCCACGGTACTTC. Translating gives CASSEWGLPRYF.

In its sample, this clone was seen once. This chain connects TRBV19 to TRBJ2-1, with D perhaps matching TRBD1 (6 bases). Germline CDR1 LNHDA, CDR2 SQIVND (reference sequence). The germline V and J ends were trimmed by 5 bases and 6 bases, with 17 bases remaining between them. The CDR3 runs to 15 residues. CDR3 residues: CASSQHRDEGNEQFF. In nucleotides, the CDR3 is TGTGCCAGTAGTCAACACAGGGACGAGGGCAATGAGCAGTTCTTC.

The V gene is TRBV5-1, the J gene TRBJ2-5; 8 bases are a match to TRBD1. Looked up from germline, CDR1 is SGHRS and CDR2 is YFSETQ. This CDR3 is 14 amino acids long. With V trimmed by 2 bases and J by 4 bases, 4 bases remained unmatched. CDR3 sequence: CASSFTGTGETQYF. The CDR3 DNA is TGCGCCAGCAGCTTTACGGGGACAGGAGAGACCCAGTACTTC.

The chain carries TRBV9 and TRBJ2-1; 13 bases are a match to TRBD2. The CDR3 covers 16 residues. Germline V gene lookup returns CDR1 SGDLS and CDR2 YYNGEE. Germline trimming cut 0 bases from V and 4 bases from J; bases unmatched to any gene: 1. The CDR3 loop reads CASSVGTSGSYNEQFF. The DNA for the CDR3 is TGTGCCAGCAGCGTAGGGACTAGCGGGAGTTACAATGAGCAGTTCTTC.

CDR3: CASSLSGGQGYEQYF. In nucleotides, the CDR3 is TGTGCCAGCAGTTTATCCGGCGGGCAAGGGTACGAGCAGTACTTC. The rearrangement joins TRBV27 to TRBJ2-7, with D maybe TRBD2 (5 bases). Germline loops: CDR1 MNHEY, CDR2 SMNVEV (reference sequence). The CDR3 is made up of 15 amino acids. V was shortened by 0 bases and J by 4 bases, with 13 bases between the two germline ends.

The chain employs TRBV12-5 and TRBJ2-1, with 10 nucleotides matching TRBD2. V lost 3 bases and J lost 5; bases outside the gene matches: 7. This CDR3 contains 16 residues. CDR1 is LGHNT, CDR2 FRNRAP, per germline. The CDR3, as DNA: TGTGCTAGTGGTTTCTGGCTAGCGGGAGTTCACAATGAGCAGTTCTTC. Its translation is CASGFWLAGVHNEQFF.

The rearrangement uses TRBV5-6 and TRBJ1-2; 7 positions agree with TRBD1. The CDR3 loop spans 13 amino acids. V was pared by 4 bases and J by 4 bases, with 4 bases of the junction left unmatched. Germline-derived CDR1 and CDR2 are SGHDT and YYEEEE. CDR3 bases: TGTGCCAGCAGCAGACAGGGTGTCTATGGCTACACCTTC. Translation: CASSRQGVYGYTF.

This clone was counted once. The chain combines TRBV5-1 with TRBJ2-3, with 15 bases identical to TRBD2. The CDR3 extends over 18 amino acids. Germline V CDR1 and CDR2: SGHRS, YFSETQ. V dropped 3 bases and J dropped 1; count of bases not matched to a gene: 6. The CDR3 is CASSSGLAGGPGTDTQYF. In DNA, the CDR3 is TGCGCCAGCAGCTCAGGACTAGCGGGGGGGCCGGGCACAGATACGCAGTATTTT. The complete variable domain, with remaining parts taken from reference TRBV5-1 and TRBJ2-3, reads KAGVTQTPRYLIKTRGQQVTLSCSPISGHRSVSWYQQTPGQGLQFLFEYFSETQRNKGNFPGRFSGRQFSNSRSEMNVSTLELGDSALYLCASSSGLAGGPGTDTQYFGPGTRLTVL.

This chain uses TRBV2 with TRBJ1-6; 8 bases line up with TRBD1. This CDR3 is built from 14 residues. Germline V CDR1 and CDR2: SNHLY, FYNNEI. After removal of 3 bases from V and 7 bases from J, the junction contained 2 bases not matched to a gene. This CDR3 is CASSEDRVNSPLHF. For the CDR3, the DNA is TGTGCCAGCAGTGAGGACAGGGTCAATTCACCCCTCCACTTT.

The gene calls are TRBV2 and TRBJ2-7, with D unresolved. The CDR3 extends over 11 amino acids. Germline V CDR1 and CDR2: SNHLY, FYNNEI. The V end was cut by 6 bases, the J end by 0 bases, with 3 bases between. The CDR3 DNA is TGTGCCAGCAGCATCTCCTACGAGCAGTACTTC. Translated, it gives CASSISYEQYF.

V is TRBV7-9 and J is TRBJ2-7, with 8 bases that match TRBD1. Germline loops: CDR1 SEHNR, CDR2 FQNEAQ (reference sequence). This CDR3 spans 14 amino acids. V lost 5 bases to trimming and J lost 6 bases; unmatched junction nucleotides: 9. The CDR3 sequence is CASSPRTGIPEQYF. The DNA of the CDR3 is TGTGCCAGCAGCCCCCGGACAGGGATCCCCGAGCAGTACTTC.

J is TRBJ1-2 and V is TRBV4-1; D uncertain. V was shortened by 0 bases and J by 3 bases, with 20 bases between the two germline ends. The germline CDR1 and CDR2 sequences are MGHRA and YSYEKL. The CDR3 contains 18 residues. CDR3 amino acids: CASSQETLSYAEYYGYTF. DNA of the CDR3: TGCGCCAGCAGCCAAGAAACTTTATCCTACGCCGAATACTATGGCTACACCTTC.